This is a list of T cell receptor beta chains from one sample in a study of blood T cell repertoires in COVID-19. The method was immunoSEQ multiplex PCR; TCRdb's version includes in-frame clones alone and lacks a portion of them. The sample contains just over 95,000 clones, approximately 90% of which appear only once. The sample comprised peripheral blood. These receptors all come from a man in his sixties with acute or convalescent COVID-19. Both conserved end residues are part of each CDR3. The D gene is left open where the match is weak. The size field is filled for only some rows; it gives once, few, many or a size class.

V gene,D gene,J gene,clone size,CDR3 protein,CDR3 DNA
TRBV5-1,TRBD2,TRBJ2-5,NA,CASSPGLAGGRPETQYF,TGCGCCAGCAGCCCCGGACTAGCGGGGGGGCGGCCAGAGACCCAGTACTTC
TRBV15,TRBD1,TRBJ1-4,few,CATSRATGANGEKLFF,TGTGCCACCAGCAGAGCGACAGGGGCTAACGGTGAAAAACTGTTTTTT
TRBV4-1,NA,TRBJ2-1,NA,CASSQPPAASTSSYNEQFF,TGCGCCAGCAGCCAGCCCCCTGCGGCAAGCACCAGCTCCTACAATGAGCAGTTCTTC
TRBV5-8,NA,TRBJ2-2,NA,CASSVGELFF,TGTGCCAGTTCAGTCGGGGAGCTGTTTTTT
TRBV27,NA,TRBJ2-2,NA,CASSFTGTFTGELFF,TGTGCCAGCAGTTTCACCGGGACTTTTACCGGGGAGCTGTTTTTT
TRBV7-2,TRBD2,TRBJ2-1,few,CASSPRLAGAQGQFF,TGTGCCAGCAGTCCCCGACTAGCGGGGGCTCAGGGGCAGTTCTTC
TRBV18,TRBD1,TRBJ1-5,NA,CASSQGQVNQPQHF,TGTGCCAGCTCCCAGGGACAGGTCAATCAGCCCCAGCATTTT
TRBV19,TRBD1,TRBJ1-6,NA,CASSIQGGQGRSYNSPLHF,TGTGCCAGTAGTATTCAAGGAGGACAGGGTCGATCCTATAATTCACCCCTCCACTTT
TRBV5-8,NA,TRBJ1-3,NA,CASSLSSGLLGGNTIYF,TGTGCCAGCAGCTTGTCTTCGGGACTCCTTGGAGGAAACACCATATATTTT
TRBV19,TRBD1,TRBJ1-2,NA,CASSMGQGGFSDGYTF,TGTGCCAGTAGTATGGGGCAGGGGGGTTTTTCCGATGGCTACACCTTC